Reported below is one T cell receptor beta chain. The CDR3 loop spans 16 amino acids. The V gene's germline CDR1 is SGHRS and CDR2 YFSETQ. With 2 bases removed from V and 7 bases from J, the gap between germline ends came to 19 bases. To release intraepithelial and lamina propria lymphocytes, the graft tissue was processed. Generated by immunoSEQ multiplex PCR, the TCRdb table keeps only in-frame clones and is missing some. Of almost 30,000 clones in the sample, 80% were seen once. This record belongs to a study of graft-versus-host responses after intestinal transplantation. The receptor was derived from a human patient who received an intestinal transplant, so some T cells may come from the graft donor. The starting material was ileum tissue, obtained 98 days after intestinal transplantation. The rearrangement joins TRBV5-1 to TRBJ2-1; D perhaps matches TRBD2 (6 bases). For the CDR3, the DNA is TGCGCCAGCAGCTTCGAAAGGCGGGGTCTTAAAAATGAGCAGTTCTTC. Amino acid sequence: CASSFERRGLKNEQFF.